These 17 T cell receptor beta chains were sequenced from one sample in a study of blood T cell repertoires in COVID-19. Assay used: immunoSEQ multiplex PCR; TCRdb lists only in-frame clones, some missing. The sample contains some 55,000 clones, 75% to 80% of which appear only once. The specimen was peripheral blood. The receptors originated from a man aged 65 to 79 with active or convalescent COVID-19.

The chain links TRBV6-5 to TRBJ2-7, with D possibly being TRBD1 (6 bases). The CDR3 has 14 residues. The V and J ends lost 6 bases and 0 bases respectively, with 12 bases between them. Germline V gene lookup returns CDR1 MNHEY and CDR2 SVGAGI. CDR3 amino acids: CASSRQASSYEQYF. The CDR3 region has the DNA TGTGCCAGCAGCCGACAGGCTAGCTCCTACGAGCAGTACTTC.

This clone was counted a few times. This chain joins TRBV4-2 and TRBJ2-3; 7 nucleotides line up with TRBD2. The junction had 4 bases not matched to a gene; V was cut back by 1 base and J by 3 bases. CDR1 and CDR2 from the germline V gene are LGHNA and YNFKEQ. The CDR3 sequence is 15 residues long. CDR3: CASSQGASGTDTQYF. CDR3 coding DNA: TGTGCCAGCAGCCAAGGGGCTAGCGGAACAGATACGCAGTATTTT.

The chain combines TRBV19 with TRBJ2-2; TRBD1 aligns across 12 bases. V was pared by 9 bases and J by 8 bases, with 7 bases of the junction left unmatched. CDR1 LNHDA and CDR2 SQIVND come from the germline V gene (reference sequence). This CDR3 contains 14 residues. The CDR3 region has the DNA TGTGCCAGCAACCGGGACAGGGGGCGTGGGGAGCTGTTTTTT. Residues: CASNRDRGRGELFF. Full variable domain (remainder filled in from reference TRBV19 and TRBJ2-2): DGGITQSPKYLFRKEGQNVTLSCEQNLNHDAMYWYRQDPGQGLRLIYYSQIVNDFQKGDIAEGYSVSREKKESFPLTVTSAQKNPTAFYLCASNRDRGRGELFFGEGSRLTVL.

In this sample, this clone turned up once. This chain connects TRBV19 to TRBJ1-3; D is ambiguous. The CDR3 contains 15 residues. Germline CDR1 and CDR2: LNHDA and SQIVND (reference sequence). V was pared by 3 bases and J by 0 bases, with 9 bases between. The CDR3 loop reads CASSIGEYSGNTIYF. DNA for the CDR3: TGTGCCAGTAGTATCGGGGAATACTCTGGAAACACCATATATTTT.

This clone was seen a few times. The chain employs TRBV5-4 and TRBJ1-3; no clear D gene. CDR1 and CDR2 (germline): SGHNT, YYREEE (reference sequence). The CDR3 consists of 13 residues. The V end lost 5 bases, the J end lost 6 bases, and 12 bases lay between the germline ends. The DNA of the CDR3 is TGTGCCAGCAGACAACAGCGGTCAAACACCATATATTTT. Residues: CASRQQRSNTIYF.

This sequence joins TRBV6-2 or TRBV6-3 and TRBJ2-3; D is unclear. Germline CDR1 MNHEY, CDR2 SVGEGT. CDR3 size: 15 residues. Trimming took off 2 bases at V and 6 bases at J, with 15 bases between the two ends. This chain's CDR3 is CASSYGQPVLDTQYF. The DNA for the CDR3 is TGTGCCAGCAGTTACGGGCAGCCAGTCTTGGATACGCAGTATTTT.

The rearrangement joins TRBV6-2 or TRBV6-3 to TRBJ2-7; TRBD1 aligns across 7 bases. The J segment lost 2 bases and the V segment lost 5 bases, leaving 6 bases of the junction unmatched. Germline loops: CDR1 MNHEY, CDR2 SVGEGT. The CDR3 totals 14 residues. The CDR3 loop is CASSGDSQTYEQYF. CDR3 nucleotides: TGTGCCAGCAGTGGGGACAGCCAGACCTACGAGCAGTACTTC.

The rearrangement uses TRBV7-2 and TRBJ2-2, with 10 bases matching TRBD2. J was trimmed by 0 bases and V by 5 bases; bases with no gene match: 6. From germline, CDR1 is SGHTA and CDR2 FQGNSA. There are 17 residues in the CDR3. DNA for the CDR3: TGTGCCAGCAGCCATCCGGGACTAGCGTCGAACACCGGGGAGCTGTTTTTT. It yields the protein CASSHPGLASNTGELFF. Based on the CDR3 plus reference TRBV7-2 and TRBJ2-2, the full variable domain is GAGVSQSPSNKVTEKGKDVELRCDPISGHTALYWYRQSLGQGLEFLIYFQGNSAPDKSGLPSDRFSAERTGGSVSTLTIQRTQQEDSAVYLCASSHPGLASNTGELFFGEGSRLTVL.

V is TRBV2 and J is TRBJ2-1, with no clear D. This CDR3 has 15 amino acids. V gave up 4 bases and J gave up 0 bases, with 10 bases separating them. Per germline, CDR1 SNHLY and CDR2 FYNNEI. The CDR3 nucleotides are TGTGCCAGCAGTGCCGGTCGGAGCTCCTACAATGAGCAGTTCTTC. This translates into CASSAGRSSYNEQFF. Together with reference TRBV2 and TRBJ2-1, the CDR3 gives the full variable domain: EPEVTQTPSHQVTQMGQEVILRCVPISNHLYFYWYRQILGQKVEFLVSFYNNEISEKSEIFDDQFSVERPDGSNFTLKIRSTKLEDSAMYFCASSAGRSSYNEQFFGPGTRLTVL.

The V and J genes are TRBV15 and TRBJ1-5; D is possibly TRBD1 (6 bases). This CDR3 spans 17 amino acids. V dropped 0 bases and J dropped 1 base, with 13 bases sitting between them. CDR1 is LNHNV, CDR2 YYDKDF, per germline (reference sequence). The CDR3 nucleotides read TGTGCCACCAGCAGAGATCCTCGAGACAGGAGCAATCAGCCCCAGCATTTT. Encoded protein: CATSRDPRDRSNQPQHF.

This chain connects TRBV28 to TRBJ1-4; tentatively, D is TRBD1 (6 bases). The ends were cut back, 6 bases at V and 1 base at J, with 15 bases in the middle. Per germline, CDR1 MDHEN and CDR2 SYDVKM. The CDR3 length is 16 residues. CDR3 sequence (DNA): TGTGCCAGCAGACCAACAGGGAGCGGAACTAATGAAAAACTGTTTTTT. Amino acid sequence: CASRPTGSGTNEKLFF.

As to this clone: Other DNA sequences of this sample code for an identical CDR3. The rearrangement links TRBV6-5 to TRBJ2-5; TRBD1 might be the D (6 bases). Looked up from germline, CDR1 is MNHEY and CDR2 is SVGAGI. The CDR3 totals 12 residues. With 6 bases removed from V and 5 bases from J, the gap between germline ends came to 10 bases. In nucleotides, the CDR3 is TGTGCCAGCAGACAGGGTAGGGAGACCCAGTACTTC. Residues: CASRQGRETQYF.

This chain joins TRBV28 and TRBJ1-2; TRBD1 matches at 10 bases. Germline CDR1 MDHEN, CDR2 SYDVKM. The J segment lost 4 bases and the V segment lost 4 bases, leaving 3 bases of the junction unmatched. This CDR3 has 14 residues. The CDR3 spells CASSWTGGGYGYTF. In DNA, the CDR3 is TGTGCCAGCAGTTGGACAGGGGGGGGCTATGGCTACACCTTC.

This chain uses TRBV5-4 with TRBJ1-4; TRBD1 matches at 7 bases. V lost 0 bases, J lost 3 bases, and 2 bases stayed unmatched. CDR1 SGHNT and CDR2 YYREEE come from the germline V gene (reference sequence). This CDR3 is 15 amino acids long. This chain's CDR3 is CASSLGGQPNEKLFF. The CDR3 DNA follows: TGTGCCAGCAGCTTGGGGGGACAGCCTAATGAAAAACTGTTTTTT.

The rearrangement uses TRBV4-2 and TRBJ1-2; a weak D match, TRBD1 (6 bases). The germline CDR1 and CDR2 sequences are LGHNA and YNFKEQ. The V gene lost 0 bases and the J gene lost 2 bases, with 10 bases spanning the gap. This CDR3 is 15 amino acids long. The CDR3 reads CASSQEGGRNYGYTF. Written as DNA, the CDR3 is TGTGCCAGCAGCCAAGAAGGGGGTCGCAACTATGGCTACACCTTC.

The chain has TRBV7-9 and TRBJ2-3, with TRBD2 identical over 11 bases. Unmatched junction bases numbered 6, after V lost 3 bases and J lost 4 bases. There are 16 residues in the CDR3. Germline V gene data show CDR1 as SEHNR and CDR2 as FQNEAQ (reference sequence). The CDR3 DNA sequence: TGTGCCAGCAGCTTGGGACTAGCGGACGTGGCAGATACGCAGTATTTT. Residues: CASSLGLADVADTQYF. The variable domain in full, completed from reference TRBV7-9 and TRBJ2-3, reads DTGVSQNPRHKITKRGQNVTFRCDPISEHNRLYWYRQTLGQGPEFLTYFQNEAQLEKSRLLSDRFSAERPKGSFSTLEIQRTEQGDSAMYLCASSLGLADVADTQYFGPGTRLTVL.

With respect to this clone: The same CDR3 can be traced to other DNA sequences in this sample. The chain is built from TRBV5-5 and TRBJ1-2; 11 bases map to TRBD1. Germline trimming cut 3 bases from V and 7 bases from J; bases unmatched to any gene: 5. CDR1 and CDR2 (germline): SGHKS, YYEKEE (reference sequence). The CDR3 consists of 14 residues. CDR3 sequence: CASSSGQGEGGYTF. The CDR3 DNA reads as TGTGCCAGCAGCTCGGGACAGGGGGAGGGTGGCTACACCTTC.